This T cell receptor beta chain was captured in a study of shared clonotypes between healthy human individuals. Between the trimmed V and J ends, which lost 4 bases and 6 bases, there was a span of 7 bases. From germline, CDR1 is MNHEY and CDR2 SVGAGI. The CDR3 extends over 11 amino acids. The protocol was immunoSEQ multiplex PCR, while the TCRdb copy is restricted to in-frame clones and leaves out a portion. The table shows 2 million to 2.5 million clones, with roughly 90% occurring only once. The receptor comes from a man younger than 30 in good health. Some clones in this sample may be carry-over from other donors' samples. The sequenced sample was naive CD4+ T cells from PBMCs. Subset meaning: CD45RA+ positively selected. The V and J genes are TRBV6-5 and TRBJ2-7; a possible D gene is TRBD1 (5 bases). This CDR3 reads CASSLGPEQYF. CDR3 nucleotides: TGTGCCAGCAGTTTGGGGCCCGAGCAGTACTTC.